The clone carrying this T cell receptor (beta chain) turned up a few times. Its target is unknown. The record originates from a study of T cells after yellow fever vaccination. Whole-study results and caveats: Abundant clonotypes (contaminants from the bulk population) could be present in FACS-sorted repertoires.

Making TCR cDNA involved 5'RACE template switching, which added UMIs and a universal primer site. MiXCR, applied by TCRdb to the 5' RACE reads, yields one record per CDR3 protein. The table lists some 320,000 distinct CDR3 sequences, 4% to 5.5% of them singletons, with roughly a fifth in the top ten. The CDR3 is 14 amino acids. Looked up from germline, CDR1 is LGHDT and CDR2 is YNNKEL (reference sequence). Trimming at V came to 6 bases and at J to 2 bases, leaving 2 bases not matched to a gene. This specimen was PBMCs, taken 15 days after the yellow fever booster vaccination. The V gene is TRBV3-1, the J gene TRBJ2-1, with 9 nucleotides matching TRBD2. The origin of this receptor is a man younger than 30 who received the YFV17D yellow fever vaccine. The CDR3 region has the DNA TGTGCCAGCAGGACTAGCGGCACCTACAATGAGCAGTTCTTC. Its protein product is CASRTSGTYNEQFF.